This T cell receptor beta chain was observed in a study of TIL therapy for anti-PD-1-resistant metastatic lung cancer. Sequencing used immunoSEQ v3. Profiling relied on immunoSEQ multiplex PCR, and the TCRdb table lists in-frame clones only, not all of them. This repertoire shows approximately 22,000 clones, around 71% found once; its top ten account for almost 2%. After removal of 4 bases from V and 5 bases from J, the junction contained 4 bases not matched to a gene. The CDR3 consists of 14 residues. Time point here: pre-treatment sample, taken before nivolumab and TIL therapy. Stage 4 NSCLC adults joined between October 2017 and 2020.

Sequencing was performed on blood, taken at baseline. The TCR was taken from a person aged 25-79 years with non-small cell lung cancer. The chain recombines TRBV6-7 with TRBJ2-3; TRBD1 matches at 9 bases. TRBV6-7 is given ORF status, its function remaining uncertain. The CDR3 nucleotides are TGTGCCAGCAGTTGGGGACAGGGTAAAGATACGCAGTATTTT. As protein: CASSWGQGKDTQYF.